This T cell receptor (beta chain) was recorded in a study of CD8 T cells in Susac syndrome. CDR3 length: 10 residues. CDR1 is SNHLY and CDR2 is FYNNEI in the germline V gene. Trimming removed 8 bases from V and 5 bases from J, with 4 bases in between. With random hexamers, roughly 0.45 to 1 ug RNA was reverse transcribed. Amplification of TCR beta CDR3 spanned 54 Vbeta and 13 Jbeta via immunoSEQ multiplex PCR. TCRdb reprocessed the immunoSEQ multiplex PCR reads via MiXCR and lists one record per CDR3 protein. The sample holds about 180,000 distinct CDR3 sequences, more than 90% seen once. CD8+ and CD4+ T cells circulating in blood were sequenced for TCR beta. Purification of the CD8+ and CD4+ T cells relied on negative isolation, and TEMRA cells underwent FACS enrichment.

Sequenced input: CD4+ T cells from PBMCs. The sequence was collected from a human donor with multiple sclerosis. The rearrangement joins TRBV2 to TRBJ2-1; D is ambiguous. The CDR3 DNA sequence: TGTGCCAGCCTCCACAATGAGCAGTTCTTC. Amino acids: CASLHNEQFF.